Below, one T cell receptor beta chain is given with its context. What it binds is unknown. Using immunoSEQ multiplex PCR, the repertoire was profiled, and TCRdb retains in-frame clones only, with some absent. The top ten clones hold approximately 15% of a sample with more than 95,000 clones, 86% of them seen once. This CDR3 has 15 residues. J lost 2 bases, V lost 6 bases, and 1 base had no gene match. Germline lookup yields CDR1 ENHRY and CDR2 SYGVKD. This entry is derived from a study of T cell responses to AZD1222 COVID-19 vaccine. Study results and limitations: It was only after the peak T cell response that any repertoires were sampled. Clonal diversity may have been underestimated, and the donors were mostly white British, with more females than males.

V usage is TRBV10-3 and J usage is TRBJ2-5; the match to TRBD2 covers 15 bases. Sequenced material: peripheral blood, taken 28 days after the second AZD1222 dose. This sequence was found in an adult who received the AZD1222 COVID-19 vaccine. The CDR3 DNA is TGTGCCATCAGAGGGACTAGCGGGGGGCAAGAGACCCAGTACTTC. It encodes CAIRGTSGGQETQYF.